This entry lists 10 T cell receptor beta chains sequenced from one sample in a study of blood T cell repertoires in COVID-19. Profiling relied on immunoSEQ multiplex PCR, and the TCRdb table lists in-frame clones only, not all of them. The data hold about 150,000 clones, with about four fifths observed a single time. What was sequenced was peripheral blood. All receptors come from a woman aged 60-70 years with acute or convalescent COVID-19.

The chain couples TRBV19 to TRBJ1-4; TRBD1 matches at 10 bases. This CDR3 contains 16 residues. V shed 5 bases, J shed 7 bases, and the junction held 10 bases outside the gene matches. Germline V lookup: CDR1 LNHDA, CDR2 SQIVND (reference sequence). The CDR3 sequence is CASSERTGTGAEKLFF. The CDR3 region has the DNA TGTGCCAGTAGTGAACGAACCGGGACAGGGGCTGAAAAACTGTTTTTT.

This clone was seen only a few times. The chain has TRBV7-9 and TRBJ1-2; no definite D call. The CDR3 extends over 13 amino acids. The V end lost 2 bases, the J end lost 6 bases, and 10 bases lay between the germline ends. Germline CDR1 and CDR2: SEHNR and FQNEAQ (reference sequence). For the CDR3, the DNA is TGTGCCAGCAGCTTATACTCCGAGGATGGCTACACCTTC. Protein product: CASSLYSEDGYTF.

The V call is TRBV3-1 (or the pseudogene TRBV3-2), the J call TRBJ1-1; possible D gene TRBD1, 6 bases. Trimming stripped 0 bases from V and 1 base from J, with 9 bases between. The CDR3 extends over 15 amino acids. Germline V gives CDR1 LGHDT, CDR2 YNNKEL (reference sequence). CDR3 sequence (DNA): TGTGCCAGCAGCCAAGAGAGGACAGCGAACACTGAAGCTTTCTTT. Translation: CASSQERTANTEAFF.

The chain employs TRBV27 and TRBJ1-1; 7 positions agree with TRBD1. With 5 bases clipped from V and 0 bases from J, the junction kept 9 bases outside the gene matches. From germline, CDR1 is MNHEY and CDR2 SMNVEV (reference sequence). This CDR3 has 16 amino acids. CDR3 loop: CASSQHNRGMNTEAFF. The CDR3, as DNA: TGTGCCAGCAGTCAACACAACAGGGGTATGAACACTGAAGCTTTCTTT.

The chain has TRBV7-9 and TRBJ1-2, with 8 positions matching TRBD1. The CDR3 consists of 17 residues. Trimming cost V 1 base and J 4 bases; bases outside gene matches: 11. Germline V gene lookup returns CDR1 SEHNR and CDR2 FQNEAQ (reference sequence). CDR3 amino acids: CASSLETRTGRAYGYTF. CDR3 nucleotides: TGTGCCAGCAGCTTAGAGACCAGGACAGGGCGTGCCTATGGCTACACCTTC.

CDR3 bases: TGTGCCTGGAGTGGGGACAGGGGAACTAATGAAAAACTGTTTTTT. This translates into CAWSGDRGTNEKLFF. J is TRBJ1-4 and V is TRBV30; 10 bases line up with TRBD1. This CDR3 has 15 amino acids. Germline V gives CDR1 GTSNPN, CDR2 SVGIG (reference sequence). V shed 1 base and J 1 base; nucleotides not matched to a gene: 0.

The rearrangement joins TRBV5-5 to TRBJ1-5; TRBD1 is a possible D gene (6 bases). The CDR3 consists of 16 residues. Trimming took 0 bases from V and 4 from J, leaving 14 bases between them. In germline, CDR1 is SGHKS, CDR2 YYEKEE (reference sequence). CDR3 DNA: TGTGCCAGCAGCTTGGAAGGGGGTATGGGGAATCAGCCCCAGCATTTT. Protein: CASSLEGGMGNQPQHF.

The V gene is TRBV2, the J gene TRBJ2-3; maybe TRBD2 (6 bases). The V gene lost 6 bases and the J gene lost 5 bases, with 12 bases spanning the gap. Germline CDR1 reads SNHLY; CDR2 reads FYNNEI. The length of the CDR3 is 13 residues. The CDR3 here is CASREGLVDTQYF. The DNA of the CDR3 is TGTGCCAGCAGGGAGGGGCTTGTAGATACGCAGTATTTT.

CDR3 amino acids: CASTTGPTAEAFF. The CDR3 DNA follows: TGCGCCAGCACTACTGGGCCCACCGCTGAAGCTTTCTTT. This sequence joins TRBV10-2 and TRBJ1-1; D is unresolved. V was cut by 7 bases and J by 6 bases, with 15 bases left in between. Germline CDR1 WSHSY, CDR2 SAAADI. The length of the CDR3 is 13 residues.

In this sample, this clone turned up once. The V gene is TRBV6-2 or TRBV6-3, the J gene TRBJ2-2, with D tentatively TRBD2 (6 bases). Germline lookup yields CDR1 MNHEY and CDR2 SVGEGT. The CDR3 consists of 15 residues. V lost 4 bases and J 6 bases, leaving 15 bases between the germline ends. The CDR3 region is CASSSPRGFAGELFF. The CDR3 coding sequence is TGTGCCAGCAGTTCGCCTCGGGGGTTTGCCGGGGAGCTGTTTTTT.